This T cell receptor beta chain was documented in a study of OX40 agonist ivuxolimab in advanced cancers. The study in broad terms: Ivuxolimab was a fully human IgG2 agonistic monoclonal antibody targeting the costimulatory receptor OX40 (CD134). Intravenous ivuxolimab was administered to patients every 2 weeks at six dose levels: 0.01, 0.1, 0.3, 1.5, 3 and 10 mg/kg. Of the approximately 54 dose-escalation patients, hepatocellular carcinoma was present in about 20, melanoma in approximately 15, renal cell carcinoma in 9 and head and neck cancer in 9. A male proportion of about 79% and a mean age of approximately 55 years, ranging from roughly 23 to 85, were recorded for the dose-escalation cohort. Patients were allowed to have had prior anti-PD-1, anti-PD-L1 or anti-CTLA-4 therapy, and 40% of the dose-escalation patients had been treated with checkpoint inhibitors. Three dose-escalation patients achieved partial responses, one with hepatocellular carcinoma and two with cutaneous melanoma. Peripheral TCRbeta sequencing aimed to test whether ivuxolimab altered TCR sequence diversity and caused clonal T-cell expansion. The paper describes the monotherapy dose-escalation part (N of about 52 patients) of the phase I trial of ivuxolimab.

As regards this clone: It has no known antigen specificity. Base quality data are lacking; no much larger clone is found one base away.

CDR1 is given as SEHNR and CDR2 as FQNEAQ, both from the germline V gene (reference sequence). From cysteine to phenylalanine, the CDR3 is 16 amino acids long. CDR3 DNA only is kept here, 48 bases in frame from base 1. Trimming takes 4 bases from V and 4 bases from J, and the germline ends sit 17 bases apart. Genomic DNA was isolated from the sorted cells so that the TCRbeta CDR3 region could be sequenced. TCRbeta CDR3 regions were sequenced using the immunoSEQ Assay. TCRdb provides this immuneACCESS table in a form limited to in-frame rearrangements. Some clones are lacking; in checked studies, under half of them reflect an unresolved V gene, and why the rest are absent is not known. The sample includes about 64,000 clones, with 75% to 95% observed a single time. The leading ten clones occupy 4.5% to 5.5% of the sample. The trial excluded patients who had a history of autoimmune disease or were on systemic immunosuppression. Peripheral blood for TCR sequencing was collected from all dose cohorts at baseline, on cycle 4 day 1, and on cycle 7 day 1. The samples were drawn from a first-in-human, open-label, multicenter phase I dose-escalation trial of ivuxolimab. Adults with locally advanced or metastatic melanoma, renal cell carcinoma, hepatocellular carcinoma or head and neck squamous cell carcinoma were enrolled in the trial. Before TCR sequencing, CD4+ and CD8+ T cells were separately sorted from peripheral blood.

Here is what the overall study found, with its caveats: Which antigens the clonally expanded peripheral T cells were specific for was not determined. Clonal expansion of both CD4+ and CD8+ blood T cells was observed from baseline to week 6 at doses 0.1 to 3.0 mg/kg. On average, CD8+ T cells showed more expanded clones than CD4+ T cells after ivuxolimab. In the 0.1-3.0 mg/kg groups, partial responders were among the patients with the lowest normalized peripheral clonal expansion, particularly in CD8+ T cells. Low levels of normalized T-cell clonal expansion were also seen in some patients who did not respond.

The sequenced sample was CD4+ or CD8+ T cells sorted from blood, obtained in a trial of the OX40 agonist ivuxolimab. The receptor was derived from an adult with an advanced solid tumor such as melanoma, head and neck, liver or kidney cancer. Rearrangement joined TRBV7-9 to TRBJ1-3; TRBD1 is a possible D gene, resting on 6 matching bases. The CDR3 protein sequence reads: CASSSQPQGQGNTIYF. The DNA reads as follows: TGTGCCAGCAGCTCCCAGCCCCAGGGACAAGGAAACACCATATATTTT.